The 18 T cell receptor beta chains below all came from one sample that was sequenced in a study of cytomegalovirus exposure and HLA in healthy donors (dated by TCRdb to 2017 to 2019). Library preparation used the immunoSEQ multiplex PCR assay. TCRdb took over this immuneACCESS table, retaining in-frame rearrangements with V and J assigned. Such tables are incomplete; in checked studies, under half of the missing clones stem from an unresolved V gene, and the remainder is unexplained. This sample lists about 140,000 clones; more than 75% were detected once. The ten largest clones take up approximately 8.7% of the sample. The sequenced material came from PBMCs. The origin of the receptors is a man aged 18 to 29 in good health and CMV-seropositive.

The chain uses TRBV5-4 and TRBJ2-7, with a tentative D call TRBD1 (5 bases). From germline, CDR1 is SGHNT and CDR2 YYREEE (reference sequence). V lost 0 bases to trimming and J lost 2 bases, with 9 bases between them. The CDR3 has 14 residues. The chain's CDR3 is CASSLEGLAYEQYF. As DNA, the CDR3 is TGTGCCAGCAGCTTGGAGGGGCTAGCCTACGAGCAGTACTTC.

This chain uses TRBV27 with TRBJ2-1, with TRBD2 identical over 8 bases. The CDR3 totals 15 residues. CDR1 and CDR2 (germline): MNHEY, SMNVEV (reference sequence). Trimming took 5 bases from V and 3 from J; bases not matched to a gene: 6. CDR3 nucleotide sequence: TGTGCCAGCAGTCCCTCTCGGGGGGGCTACAATGAGCAGTTCTTC. This sequence encodes CASSPSRGGYNEQFF.

This clone was seen a few times. CDR3 region: CAISDQGGVDEQYF. The CDR3 region has the DNA TGTGCCATCAGTGACCAGGGGGGAGTAGACGAGCAGTACTTC. The chain has TRBV10-3 and TRBJ2-7, with a possible D match to TRBD1 (7 bases). The CDR3 contains 14 residues. Germline lookup yields CDR1 ENHRY and CDR2 SYGVKD. The V end was cut by 3 bases, the J end by 5 bases, with 14 bases between.

This clone is labeled as medium-sized (0.01 to 0.1%). The sample holds other DNA sequences that translate to the same CDR3. The rearrangement links TRBV6-5 to TRBJ2-7; D unresolved. This CDR3 spans 14 amino acids. V lost 3 bases to trimming and J lost 0 bases, with 9 bases between them. Germline V gives CDR1 MNHEY, CDR2 SVGAGI. The CDR3 region has the DNA TGTGCCAGCAGTTATGGTCCCAGCTCCTACGAGCAGTACTTC. Translation: CASSYGPSSYEQYF.

The V call is TRBV4-2, the J call TRBJ2-2, with 10 bases that match TRBD2. CDR3 length: 17 residues. The V gene end was trimmed by 3 bases and the J gene end by 5 bases; junction bases not matched to a gene: 9. In germline, CDR1 is LGHNA, CDR2 YNFKEQ. CDR3 in amino acids: CASSQASGRALTGELFF. The CDR3 coding sequence is TGTGCCAGCAGCCAGGCAAGCGGGAGGGCATTAACCGGGGAGCTGTTTTTT.

This sequence joins TRBV14 and TRBJ1-2, with D perhaps TRBD1 (6 bases). The length of the CDR3 is 13 residues. The germline gives CDR1 SGHDN, CDR2 FVKESK. V lost 2 bases and J 4 bases, leaving 8 bases between the germline ends. CDR3 amino acids: CASSQQGSYGYTF. CDR3 nucleotides: TGTGCCAGCAGCCAACAGGGGAGCTATGGCTACACCTTC. The full variable domain, its missing parts supplied by reference TRBV14 and TRBJ1-2, is EAGVTQFPSHSVIEKGQTVTLRCDPISGHDNLYWYRRVMGKEIKFLLHFVKESKQDESGMPNNRFLAERTGGTYSTLKVQPAELEDSGVYFCASSQQGSYGYTFGSGTRLTVV.

This clone was seen only once. CDR3 coding DNA: TGTGCCAGCAGCTTGTCTGAGGGCCGGAACGAGCAGTACTTC. This translates into CASSLSEGRNEQYF. The V gene is TRBV5-4, the J gene TRBJ2-7, with D possibly matching TRBD2 (5 bases). Germline V gene data show CDR1 as SGHNT and CDR2 as YYREEE (reference sequence). Between the trimmed V and J ends, which lost 1 base and 5 bases, there was a span of 13 bases. The CDR3 loop spans 14 amino acids.

This clone was picked up one time. This chain connects TRBV29-1 to TRBJ1-1; the match to TRBD1 covers 10 bases. V lost 4 bases and J lost 4; bases outside the gene matches: 6. CDR3 length: 14 amino acids. Germline V lookup: CDR1 SQVTM, CDR2 ANQGSEA. CDR3 coding DNA: TGCAGCGTTGGTCGACAGGGGGCGTTCACTGAAGCTTTCTTT. Protein product: CSVGRQGAFTEAFF. The variable domain in full, with the rest retrieved from reference TRBV29-1 and TRBJ1-1, is SAVISQKPSRDICQRGTSLTIQCQVDSQVTMMFWYRQQPGQSLTLIATANQGSEATYESGFVIDKFPISRPNLTFSTLTVSNMSPEDSSIYLCSVGRQGAFTEAFFGQGTRLTVV.

A word on this clone: This specimen includes other DNA sequences encoding the same CDR3. This chain uses TRBV9 with TRBJ2-1, with D possibly TRBD2 on 6 matching bases. The germline V gene has CDR1 SGDLS and CDR2 YYNGEE. V gave up 0 bases and J gave up 0 bases, with 10 bases separating them. This CDR3 has 16 amino acids. The DNA for the CDR3 is TGTGCCAGCAGCGTAGTAGCGGCTAGCTCCTACAATGAGCAGTTCTTC. It yields the protein CASSVVAASSYNEQFF.

This rearrangement joins TRBV19 to TRBJ2-7; tentatively, D is TRBD1 (5 bases). The length of the CDR3 is 14 residues. V gave up 1 base and J gave up 0 bases, with 7 bases separating them. The germline CDR1 and CDR2 sequences are LNHDA and SQIVND (reference sequence). Here the CDR3 DNA reads TGTGCCAGTAGTATAGGACAGTACTCCTACGAGCAGTACTTC. It yields the protein CASSIGQYSYEQYF.

This chain's CDR3 is CASSAISTGLASSYEQYF. The CDR3 DNA sequence: TGTGCCAGCAGTGCTATTAGTACGGGACTAGCGTCTTCCTACGAGCAGTACTTC. This chain uses TRBV27 with TRBJ2-7; TRBD2 matches at 10 bases. This CDR3 region has 18 residues. The V gene end was trimmed by 5 bases and the J gene end by 1 base; junction bases not matched to a gene: 14. Looked up from germline, CDR1 is MNHEY and CDR2 is SMNVEV (reference sequence).

CDR3 protein: CASARLWDSRYF. The CDR3 region has the DNA TGTGCCAGCGCTAGACTTTGGGACAGTCGGTATTTT. The V gene is TRBV2, the J gene TRBJ2-3; 7 bases line up with TRBD1. Germline trimming cut 8 bases from V and 14 bases from J; bases unmatched to any gene: 13. Germline lookup yields CDR1 SNHLY and CDR2 FYNNEI. The CDR3 totals 12 residues.

The chain carries TRBV19 and TRBJ2-2; 8 nucleotides align to TRBD1. Germline CDR1 LNHDA, CDR2 SQIVND (reference sequence). The CDR3 is 13 residues long. V shed 9 bases and J 4 bases; nucleotides not matched to a gene: 4. CDR3 bases: TGTGCCAGCCGGACAGGGATCACCGGGGAGCTGTTTTTT. Protein: CASRTGITGELFF.

J is TRBJ2-3 and V is TRBV23-1, with D maybe TRBD2 (6 bases). TRBV23-1 is an ORF, and what it does is uncertain. Deletions cut 6 bases from V and 3 bases from J, with 16 bases between. There are 15 residues in the CDR3. The CDR3 protein is CASRDSGVGTDTQYF. The DNA of the CDR3 is TGCGCCAGCAGGGACTCGGGAGTGGGAACAGATACGCAGTATTTT.

This chain joins TRBV2 and TRBJ2-7; D may be TRBD1 (5 bases). The CDR3 is made up of 12 amino acids. Germline CDR1 SNHLY, CDR2 FYNNEI. Trimming cost V 3 bases and J 5 bases, with 8 bases left between them. In nucleotides, the CDR3 is TGTGCCAGCAGTGACAGGGCCAACGAGCAGTACTTC. It yields the protein CASSDRANEQYF.

V is TRBV2 and J is TRBJ2-7, with 9 bases lining up with TRBD2. The V and J ends lost 6 bases and 7 bases, in that order; junction bases with no gene match: 10. Germline CDR1 and CDR2: SNHLY and FYNNEI. This CDR3 region has 14 residues. The CDR3 DNA follows: TGTGCCAGCAGGTATAGCGGGGGCTCGGGGGAGCAGTACTTC. Translating it yields CASRYSGGSGEQYF.

CDR3 region: CASSLWEGRQETQYF. The CDR3 DNA sequence: TGTGCCAGCAGTCTGTGGGAGGGCCGTCAAGAGACCCAGTACTTC. V is TRBV6-5 and J is TRBJ2-5; TRBD2 agrees at 7 bases. Trimming took 5 bases from V and 2 from J; bases not matched to a gene: 8. The germline gives CDR1 MNHEY, CDR2 SVGAGI. This CDR3 has 15 amino acids.

This clone occurred a few times. J is TRBJ2-1 and V is TRBV6-4, with 10 bases matching TRBD2. Germline V lookup: CDR1 MRHNA, CDR2 SNTAGT. The CDR3 length is 16 residues. The J segment lost 9 bases and the V segment lost 0 bases, leaving 8 bases of the junction unmatched. The CDR3 sequence is CASSDSPSGGGGEQFF. The CDR3 DNA reads as TGTGCCAGCAGTGACTCGCCTAGCGGGGGAGGCGGTGAGCAGTTCTTC.